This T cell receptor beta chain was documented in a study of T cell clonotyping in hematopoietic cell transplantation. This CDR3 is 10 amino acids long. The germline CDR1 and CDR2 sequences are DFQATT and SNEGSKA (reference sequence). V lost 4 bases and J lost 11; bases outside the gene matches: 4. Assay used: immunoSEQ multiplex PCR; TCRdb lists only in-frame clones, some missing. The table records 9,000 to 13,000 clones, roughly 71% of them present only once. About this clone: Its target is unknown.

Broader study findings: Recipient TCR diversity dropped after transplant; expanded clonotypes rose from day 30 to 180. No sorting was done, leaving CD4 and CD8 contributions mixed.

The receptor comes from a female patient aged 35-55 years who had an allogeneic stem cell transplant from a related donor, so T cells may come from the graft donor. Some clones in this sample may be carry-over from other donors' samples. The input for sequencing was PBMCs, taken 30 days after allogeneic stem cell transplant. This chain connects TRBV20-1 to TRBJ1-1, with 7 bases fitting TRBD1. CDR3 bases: TGCAGTGCTATTGACAGGGAGGCTTTCTTT. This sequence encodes CSAIDREAFF.